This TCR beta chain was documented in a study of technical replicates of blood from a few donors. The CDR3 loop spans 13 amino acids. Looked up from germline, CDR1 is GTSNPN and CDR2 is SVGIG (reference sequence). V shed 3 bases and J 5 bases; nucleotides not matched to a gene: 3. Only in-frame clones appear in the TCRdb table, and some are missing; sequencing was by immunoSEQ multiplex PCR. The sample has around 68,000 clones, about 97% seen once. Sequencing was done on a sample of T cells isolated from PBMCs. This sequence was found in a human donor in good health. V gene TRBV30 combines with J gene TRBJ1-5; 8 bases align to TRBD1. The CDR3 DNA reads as TGTGCCTGGAGCGAGACAGGGGATCAGCCCCAGCATTTT. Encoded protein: CAWSETGDQPQHF.